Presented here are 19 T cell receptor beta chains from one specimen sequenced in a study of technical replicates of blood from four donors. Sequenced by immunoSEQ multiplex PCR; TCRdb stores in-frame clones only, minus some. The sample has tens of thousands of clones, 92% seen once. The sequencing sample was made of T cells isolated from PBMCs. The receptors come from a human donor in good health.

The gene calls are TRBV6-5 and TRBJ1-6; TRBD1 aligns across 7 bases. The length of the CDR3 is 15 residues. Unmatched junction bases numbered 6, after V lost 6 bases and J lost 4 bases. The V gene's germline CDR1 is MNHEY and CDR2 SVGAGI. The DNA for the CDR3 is TGTGCCAGCAGGACGGAGGGACAGTATAATTCACCCCTCCACTTT. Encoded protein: CASRTEGQYNSPLHF.

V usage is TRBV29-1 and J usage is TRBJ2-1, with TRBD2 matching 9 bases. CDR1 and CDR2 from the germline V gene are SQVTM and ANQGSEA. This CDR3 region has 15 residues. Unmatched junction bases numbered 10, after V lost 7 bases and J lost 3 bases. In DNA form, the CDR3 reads TGCAGCGCCGCCCCGACTAGCGGAATCTACAATGAGCAGTTCTTC. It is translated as CSAAPTSGIYNEQFF.

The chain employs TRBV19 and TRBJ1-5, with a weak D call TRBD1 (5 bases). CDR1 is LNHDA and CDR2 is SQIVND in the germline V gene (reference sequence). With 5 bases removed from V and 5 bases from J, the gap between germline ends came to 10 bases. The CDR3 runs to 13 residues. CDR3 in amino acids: CASSQGPDQPQHF. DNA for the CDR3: TGTGCCAGTAGTCAGGGTCCGGATCAGCCCCAGCATTTT.

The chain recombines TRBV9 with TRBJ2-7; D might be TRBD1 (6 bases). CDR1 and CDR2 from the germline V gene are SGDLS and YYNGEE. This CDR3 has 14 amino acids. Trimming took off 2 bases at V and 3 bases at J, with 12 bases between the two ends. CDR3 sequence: CASSVGPGDYEQYF. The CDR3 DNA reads TGTGCCAGCAGCGTTGGGCCAGGGGACTACGAGCAGTACTTC.

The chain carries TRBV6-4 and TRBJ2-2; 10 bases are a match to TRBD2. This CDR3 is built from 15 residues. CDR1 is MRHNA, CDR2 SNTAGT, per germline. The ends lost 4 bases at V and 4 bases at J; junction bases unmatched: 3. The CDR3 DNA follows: TGTGCCAGCAGTGTACTAGCGGGACCCACCGGGGAGCTGTTTTTT. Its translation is CASSVLAGPTGELFF.

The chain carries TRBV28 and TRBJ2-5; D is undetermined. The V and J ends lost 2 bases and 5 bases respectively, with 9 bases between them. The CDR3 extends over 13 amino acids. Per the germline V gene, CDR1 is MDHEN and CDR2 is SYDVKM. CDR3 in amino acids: CASSLGRPETQYF. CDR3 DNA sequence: TGTGCCAGCAGTTTAGGGCGCCCCGAGACCCAGTACTTC. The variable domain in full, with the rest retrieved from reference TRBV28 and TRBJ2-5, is DVKVTQSSRYLVKRTGEKVFLECVQDMDHENMFWYRQDPGLGLRLIYFSYDVKMKEKGDIPEGYSVSREKKERFSLILESASTNQTSMYLCASSLGRPETQYFGPGTRLLVL.

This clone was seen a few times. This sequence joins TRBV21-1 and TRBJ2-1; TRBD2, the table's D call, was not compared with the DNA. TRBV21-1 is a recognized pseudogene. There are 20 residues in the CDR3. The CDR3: CASSGRRLQTKKPPYNEQFF. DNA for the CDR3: TGTGCCAGCAGCGGCAGGAGGCTCCAAACCAAAAAGCCGCCCTACAATGAGCAGTTCTTC.

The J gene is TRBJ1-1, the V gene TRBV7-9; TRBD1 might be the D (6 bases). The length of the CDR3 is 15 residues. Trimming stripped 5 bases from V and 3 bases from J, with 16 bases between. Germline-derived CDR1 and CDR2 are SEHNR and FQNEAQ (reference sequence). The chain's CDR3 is CASSAGGGGDTEAFF. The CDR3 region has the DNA TGTGCCAGCAGCGCGGGTGGAGGGGGGGACACTGAAGCTTTCTTT.

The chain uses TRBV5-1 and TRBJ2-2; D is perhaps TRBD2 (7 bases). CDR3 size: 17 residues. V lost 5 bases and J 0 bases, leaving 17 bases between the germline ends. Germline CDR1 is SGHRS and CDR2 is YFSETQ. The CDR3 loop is CASRSGGGGPNTGELFF. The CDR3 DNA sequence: TGCGCCAGCAGATCCGGGGGAGGGGGACCGAACACCGGGGAGCTGTTTTTT. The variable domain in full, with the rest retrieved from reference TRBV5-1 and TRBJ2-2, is KAGVTQTPRYLIKTRGQQVTLSCSPISGHRSVSWYQQTPGQGLQFLFEYFSETQRNKGNFPGRFSGRQFSNSRSEMNVSTLELGDSALYLCASRSGGGGPNTGELFFGEGSRLTVL.

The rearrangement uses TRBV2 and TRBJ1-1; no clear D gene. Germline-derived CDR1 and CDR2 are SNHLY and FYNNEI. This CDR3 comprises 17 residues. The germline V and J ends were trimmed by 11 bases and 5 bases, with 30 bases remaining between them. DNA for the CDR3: TGTGCCTCACTTAACCCACTTGAGGCAGAAGTCGGTACTGAAGCTTTCTTT. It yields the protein CASLNPLEAEVGTEAFF.

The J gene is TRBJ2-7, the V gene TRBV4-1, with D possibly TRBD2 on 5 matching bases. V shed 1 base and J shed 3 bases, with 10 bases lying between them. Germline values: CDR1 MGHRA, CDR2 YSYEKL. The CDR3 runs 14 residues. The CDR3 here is CASSQAGVDYEQYF. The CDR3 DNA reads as TGCGCCAGCAGCCAAGCCGGGGTCGACTACGAGCAGTACTTC.

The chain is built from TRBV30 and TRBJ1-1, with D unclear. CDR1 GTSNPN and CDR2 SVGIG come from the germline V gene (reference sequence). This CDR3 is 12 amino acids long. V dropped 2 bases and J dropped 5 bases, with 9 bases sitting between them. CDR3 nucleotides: TGTGCCTGGAGTCTTTTTAGTACTGAAGCTTTCTTT. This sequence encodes CAWSLFSTEAFF.

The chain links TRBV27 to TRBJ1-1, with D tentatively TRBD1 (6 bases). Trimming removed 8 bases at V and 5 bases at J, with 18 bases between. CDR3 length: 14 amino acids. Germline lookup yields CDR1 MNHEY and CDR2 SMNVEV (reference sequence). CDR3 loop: CASHPLGARTEAFF. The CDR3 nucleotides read TGTGCCAGCCACCCCCTGGGGGCGCGGACTGAAGCTTTCTTT.

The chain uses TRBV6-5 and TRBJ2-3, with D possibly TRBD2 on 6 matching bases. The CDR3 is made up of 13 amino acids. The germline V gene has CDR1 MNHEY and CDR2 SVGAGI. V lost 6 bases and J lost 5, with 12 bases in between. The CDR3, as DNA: TGTGCCAGCAGGAGGAGGGTCCAAGATACGCAGTATTTT. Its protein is CASRRRVQDTQYF.

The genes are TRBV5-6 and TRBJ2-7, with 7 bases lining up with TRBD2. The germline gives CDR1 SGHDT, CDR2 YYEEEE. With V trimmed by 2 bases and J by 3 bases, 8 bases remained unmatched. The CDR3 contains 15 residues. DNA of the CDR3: TGTGCCAGCAGCTTTGGGGTTAGCGGGCACTACGAGCAGTACTTC. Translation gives CASSFGVSGHYEQYF.

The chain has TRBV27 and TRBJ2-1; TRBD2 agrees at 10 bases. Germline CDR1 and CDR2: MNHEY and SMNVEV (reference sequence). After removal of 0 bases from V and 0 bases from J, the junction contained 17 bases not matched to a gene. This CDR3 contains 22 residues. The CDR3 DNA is TGTGCCAGCAGTTTATCGAATTATGAGCGGGAGGGCTTGAGTCGCTCCTACAATGAGCAGTTCTTC. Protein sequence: CASSLSNYEREGLSRSYNEQFF.

CDR3 nucleotide sequence: TGCAGCGTTCTGGTCCTCGGTGAGCAGTTCTTC. Translated: CSVLVLGEQFF. The gene calls are TRBV29-1 and TRBJ2-1, with D uncertain. CDR3 size: 11 residues. The germline V gene encodes CDR1 SQVTM and CDR2 ANQGSEA. Between the trimmed V and J ends, which lost 5 bases and 9 bases, there was a span of 11 bases.

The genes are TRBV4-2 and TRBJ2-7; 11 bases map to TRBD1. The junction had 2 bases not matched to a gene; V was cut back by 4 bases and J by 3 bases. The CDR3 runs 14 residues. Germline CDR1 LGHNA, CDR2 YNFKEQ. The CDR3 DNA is TGTGCCAGCAGCCGGGGACAGGGGGACTACGAGCAGTACTTC. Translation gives CASSRGQGDYEQYF.

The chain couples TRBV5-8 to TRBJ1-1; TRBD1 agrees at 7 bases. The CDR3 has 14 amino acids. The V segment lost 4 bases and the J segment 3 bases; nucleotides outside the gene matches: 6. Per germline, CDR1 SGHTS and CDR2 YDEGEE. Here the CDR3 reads CASSVTGPYTEAFF. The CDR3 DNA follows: TGTGCCAGCAGCGTGACAGGGCCTTACACTGAAGCTTTCTTT.